This T cell receptor (beta chain) was sequenced during a study of T cell repertoires in cytomegalovirus infection. V lost 2 bases, J lost 6 bases, and 8 bases stayed unmatched. Germline-derived CDR1 and CDR2 are LGHNA and YNFKEQ. The CDR3 has 16 amino acids. MiXCR was run by TCRdb on the reads, yielding one entry per CDR3 protein. The data hold roughly 500,000 distinct CDR3 sequences, with more than 15% observed a single time. A remark on this clonotype: The antigen is unknown.

Whole-study findings and limits: Predominance within the ex vivo response was attributable to HLA-C-restricted CMV-specific TCR beta clonotypes.

This rearrangement joins TRBV4-2 to TRBJ2-7, with 12 bases matching TRBD2. What was sequenced was CD8+ T cells from PBMCs. The TCR comes from a human donor in good health (CMV status not recorded). Some clones in this sample may be carry-over from other donors' samples. This CDR3 reads CASSQSPLAGGFEQYF. The CDR3 DNA is TGTGCCAGCAGCCAATCCCCTCTAGCGGGAGGGTTCGAGCAGTACTTC.